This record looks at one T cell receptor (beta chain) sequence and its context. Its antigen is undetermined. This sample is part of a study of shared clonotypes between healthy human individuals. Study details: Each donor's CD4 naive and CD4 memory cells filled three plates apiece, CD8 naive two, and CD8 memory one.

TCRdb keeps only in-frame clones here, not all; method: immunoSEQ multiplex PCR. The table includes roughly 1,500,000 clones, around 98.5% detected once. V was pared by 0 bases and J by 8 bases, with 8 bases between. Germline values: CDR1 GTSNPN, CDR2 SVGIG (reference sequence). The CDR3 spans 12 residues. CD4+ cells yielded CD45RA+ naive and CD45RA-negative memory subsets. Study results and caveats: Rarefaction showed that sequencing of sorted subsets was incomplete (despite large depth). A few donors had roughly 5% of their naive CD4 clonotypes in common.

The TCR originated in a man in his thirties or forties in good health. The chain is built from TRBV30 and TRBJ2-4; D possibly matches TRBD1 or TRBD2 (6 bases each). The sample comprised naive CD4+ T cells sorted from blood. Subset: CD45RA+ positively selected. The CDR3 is CAWSVGGYIQYF. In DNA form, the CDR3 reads TGTGCCTGGAGTGTAGGGGGGTACATTCAGTACTTC.